This T cell receptor beta chain was captured in a study of regulatory T cells in long-lasting Graves disease. Arm-PCR of CDR3 regions and iRepertoire HTBI primers were used to build TCR beta libraries. TCRdb reanalysed the multiplex PCR reads using MiXCR and keeps one entry per CDR3 protein. The sample lists about 660,000 distinct CDR3 sequences; about 30% were seen once. This CDR3 is 12 amino acids long. Germline CDR1 is SNHLY and CDR2 is FYNNEI. Deletions cut 4 bases from V and 2 bases from J, with 6 bases between. This sample's time point: persistent/refractory GD, antithyroid drugs over 5 years with positive TRAb. From PBMCs, RNA was extracted and then used to make the TCR library. This clonotype was seen more than once but under ten times.

The chain carries TRBV2 and TRBJ2-7, with unresolved D. The sequence was obtained from a female donor with Graves disease. The sequences come from peripheral blood mononuclear cells (PBMCs), collected when the disease was refractory, from a patient treated with antithyroid drugs. CDR3 in DNA: TGTGCCAGCAGTGTAAAGGCCTACGAGCAGTACTTC. Encoded protein: CASSVKAYEQYF.